The 27 T cell receptor beta chains below all came from one sample that was sequenced in a study of T cells expressing NK-cell markers (dated by TCRdb to the early 2020s). Library method: 5' RACE. Data came from an Illumina HiSeq 2000. TCRdb reanalyzed the reads, keeping one entry per CDR3 protein sequence and omitting DNA. The sample's records list about 390,000 distinct CDR3 sequences. About 10% of the sample goes to the ten largest clones. Input material: blood T cells: a sorted CD56 or NKG2C T cell subset, CD4+ or CD8+ T cells, or bulk PBMC T cells (not recorded which). The receptors shown here come from a woman aged 45 to 65 in good health. Donor details come from another sample of the same person, matched by shared clones.

The chain carries TRBV4-1 and TRBJ2-7; with no DNA, the TCRdb D assignment of TRBD1 cannot be verified. CDR3 length equals 16 residues. The V gene's germline CDR1 is MGHRA and CDR2 YSYEKL. CDR3 protein: CASSQHSRDRVYEQYF.

The CDR3 reads CASRKSDKETQYF. The chain employs TRBV7-8 and TRBJ2-5. The CDR3 loop spans 13 amino acids. From germline, CDR1 is SGHVS and CDR2 FQNEAQ.

V is TRBV19 and J is TRBJ2-2; TCRdb reports TRBD2, a call that lacks DNA to check it against. The CDR3 runs to 16 residues. CDR1 and CDR2 (germline): LNHDA, SQIVND (reference sequence). CDR3 in amino acids: CASKMEGLAVTGELFF.

The V gene is TRBV5-1, the J gene TRBJ1-1; TCRdb's assignment of TRBD1 cannot be checked, as there is no DNA. The germline V gene encodes CDR1 SGHRS and CDR2 YFSETQ. The CDR3 covers 15 residues. CDR3 protein: CASSLAGGGDTEAFF.

J is TRBJ2-2 and V is TRBV11-2; the D gene TCRdb calls, TRBD1, cannot be checked with no DNA. The CDR3 covers 18 residues. Germline V CDR1 and CDR2: SGHAT, FQNNGV. The CDR3 here is CASSLPLWGGGGTGELFF.

This chain links TRBV4-2 with TRBJ2-5; the TRBD2 assignment by TCRdb is unverifiable without DNA. CDR1 and CDR2 from the germline V gene are LGHNA and YNFKEQ. The CDR3 length is 21 residues. The CDR3 region is CASSQRPPAGGINSGQETQYF.

The chain employs TRBV5-7 and TRBJ2-1; checking the TCRdb D call of TRBD2 is not possible without DNA. TRBV5-7 is reported as an ORF; its role is uncertain. This CDR3 is built from 22 residues. CDR3 loop: CASRKKKSRGDLIPRSYNEQFF.

The V call is TRBV24-1, the J call TRBJ1-4. The CDR3 covers 14 residues. CDR1 is KGHDR, CDR2 SFDVKD, per germline. Here the CDR3 reads CATSDPSGGEKLFF.

The V call is TRBV20-1, the J call TRBJ2-7; the TRBD2 assignment by TCRdb is unverifiable without DNA. This CDR3 has 14 residues. Germline V CDR1 and CDR2: DFQATT, SNEGSKA (reference sequence). CDR3 sequence reads: CSAREYSGRGEQYF.

The chain carries TRBV6-1 and TRBJ1-5. The length of the CDR3 is 14 residues. Germline CDR1 is MNHNS and CDR2 is SASEGT. The CDR3 sequence is CASREGGSRQPQHF.

The chain links TRBV7-2 to TRBJ2-1; TCRdb picks TRBD1, but there is no DNA to check that call. Looked up from germline, CDR1 is SGHTA and CDR2 is FQGNSA. This CDR3 contains 12 residues. The CDR3 sequence is CATLETGLEQFF. The whole variable domain, remainder taken from reference TRBV7-2 and TRBJ2-1, is GAGVSQSPSNKVTEKGKDVELRCDPISGHTALYWYRQSLGQGLEFLIYFQGNSAPDKSGLPSDRFSAERTGGSVSTLTIQRTQQEDSAVYLCATLETGLEQFFGPGTRLTVL.

The CDR3 here is CASSVAPPGLDGELFF. The chain joins TRBV9 to TRBJ2-2; lacking DNA, the TRBD1 call made by TCRdb goes unchecked. The CDR3 contains 16 residues. Germline CDR1 reads SGDLS; CDR2 reads YYNGEE.

The chain is built from TRBV12-5 and TRBJ2-7; the TRBD2 assignment by TCRdb is unverifiable without DNA. Germline CDR1 is LGHNT and CDR2 is FRNRAP. The CDR3 is 18 residues long. The CDR3 here is CASGLVAMGGLRVGEQYF.

The chain combines TRBV4-2 with TRBJ2-1; with no DNA, the TCRdb D assignment of TRBD1 cannot be verified. The CDR3 is made up of 15 amino acids. Per the germline V gene, CDR1 is LGHNA and CDR2 is YNFKEQ. This chain's CDR3 is CASSQDLGVSNEQFF.

The V and J genes are TRBV28 and TRBJ1-1; TCRdb calls TRBD1, which cannot be checked without DNA. This CDR3 is built from 15 residues. Per germline, CDR1 MDHEN and CDR2 SYDVKM. CDR3 amino acids: CASSFGGSLNTEAFF.

The rearrangement uses TRBV20-1 and TRBJ2-3; TCRdb reports TRBD2, a call that lacks DNA to check it against. The CDR3 extends over 16 amino acids. Germline V gene data show CDR1 as DFQATT and CDR2 as SNEGSKA (reference sequence). The CDR3 region is CSARDAALFLTDTQYF.

The rearrangement uses TRBV12-3 or TRBV12-4 and TRBJ2-1; TCRdb picks TRBD2, but there is no DNA to check that call. This CDR3 spans 15 amino acids. Here the CDR3 reads CASSFHVAGDNEQFF.

J is TRBJ1-5 and V is TRBV5-5; the D call of TRBD1 rests on TCRdb alone, since no DNA is present to check it. This CDR3 contains 13 residues. Germline-derived CDR1 and CDR2 are SGHKS and YYEKEE (reference sequence). CDR3 amino acids: CASSFYGARPQHF.

The chain recombines TRBV4-1 with TRBJ1-1. The germline V gene encodes CDR1 MGHRA and CDR2 YSYEKL. This CDR3 comprises 15 residues. Here the CDR3 reads CASSQIGRGRAEAFF.

CDR3: CASSLGTEQFF. The gene calls are TRBV12-3 or TRBV12-4 and TRBJ2-1. The CDR3 runs 11 residues.

The chain joins TRBV5-1 to TRBJ2-2; TCRdb's D call of TRBD2 is untestable without DNA. Per the germline V gene, CDR1 is SGHRS and CDR2 is YFSETQ. This CDR3 spans 16 amino acids. CDR3 sequence reads: CASSLEGGIYTGELFF.

The V and J genes are TRBV6-5 and TRBJ2-3; TCRdb lists TRBD2, though no DNA is available to test this call. CDR1 is MNHEY and CDR2 is SVGAGI in the germline V gene. CDR3 size: 16 residues. CDR3 sequence: CASSVMTSGRTDTQYF.

The J gene is TRBJ1-3, the V gene TRBV20-1; without DNA, the TCRdb call of TRBD1 cannot be checked. The CDR3 loop spans 18 amino acids. The V gene's germline CDR1 is DFQATT and CDR2 SNEGSKA (reference sequence). This CDR3 is CSASPRARGFYSGNTIYF.

This chain links TRBV12-3 or TRBV12-4 with TRBJ1-2; TCRdb names TRBD1, which stays unverified in the absence of DNA. The CDR3 consists of 15 residues. The CDR3 protein is CASSETGSSIYGYTF.

Here the CDR3 reads CASSFGYPKGNEQFF. This chain joins TRBV5-1 and TRBJ2-1. There are 15 residues in the CDR3. CDR1 SGHRS and CDR2 YFSETQ come from the germline V gene.

The chain joins TRBV9 to TRBJ1-5. This CDR3 has 14 residues. CDR1 is SGDLS and CDR2 is YYNGEE in the germline V gene. The CDR3 region is CASSITDSNQPQHF. Using reference TRBV9 and TRBJ1-5 for the parts outside the CDR3, the full variable domain is DSGVTQTPKHLITATGQRVTLRCSPRSGDLSVYWYQQSLDQGLQFLIQYYNGEERAKGNILERFSAQQFPDLHSELNLSSLELGDSALYFCASSITDSNQPQHFGDGTRLSIL.

CDR3 sequence reads: CASIASPSGADTQYF. This rearrangement joins TRBV5-6 to TRBJ2-3; TCRdb outputs TRBD2, but without DNA this stays unchecked. Germline V gene lookup returns CDR1 SGHDT and CDR2 YYEEEE. CDR3 length: 15 amino acids.